A selection of T cell receptor beta chains follows, all from one sample in a study of blood T cell repertoires in COVID-19. Sequenced by immunoSEQ multiplex PCR; TCRdb stores in-frame clones only, minus some. This table holds fewer than 250,000 clones, about 88% found once. The sample consisted of peripheral blood. Source of these receptors: a man aged 25 to 40 with acute or convalescent COVID-19. Each CDR3 is given with its conserved first and last residue. The D gene is left open where the match is weak. Size is stated for part of the rows, as once, few or many counts, or as a class when the clone is expanded.

TRBJ2-6 | TRBV6-4 | many | 15 | . | CASSDSGAGANVLTF | TGTGCCAGCAGTGACTCAGGGGCTGGGGCCAACGTCCTGACTTTC
TRBJ1-4 | TRBV6-5 | . | 14 | TRBD1 | CASRDRGTNEKLFF | TGTGCCAGCAGGGACAGGGGTACTAATGAAAAACTGTTTTTT
TRBJ2-7 | TRBV11-2 | . | 14 | TRBD1 | CASSSGQGAYEQYF | TGTGCCAGCAGCTCGGGACAGGGAGCCTACGAGCAGTACTTC
TRBJ1-3 | TRBV7-2 | . | 14 | . | CASSAGTARNTIYF | TGTGCCAGCAGCGCAGGGACTGCACGAAACACCATATATTTT
TRBJ1-4 | TRBV5-1 | . | 15 | TRBD1 | CASRSTDRADEKLFF | TGCGCCAGCAGGAGCACGGACAGGGCAGATGAAAAACTGTTTTTT
TRBJ2-7 | TRBV19 | few | 14 | TRBD2 | CASSSGRAVYEQYF | TGTGCCAGTAGTAGCGGGAGGGCCGTTTACGAGCAGTACTTC
TRBJ2-3 | TRBV6-2/TRBV6-3 | . | 15 | TRBD2 | CASSYIGGANLPPYF | TGTGCCAGCAGTTATATCGGGGGGGCCAACCTCCCCCCGTATTTT
TRBJ2-1 | TRBV5-1 | . | 15 | . | CASSLSGTFANEQFF | TGCGCCAGCAGCTTGTCCGGGACATTTGCCAATGAGCAGTTCTTC
TRBJ1-2 | TRBV28 | . | 14 | TRBD1 | CASTELQGTYGYTF | TGTGCCAGCACAGAACTACAGGGGACCTATGGCTACACCTTC
TRBJ1-2 | TRBV29-1 | . | 14 | . | CSVVISDSFYGYTF | TGCAGCGTTGTCATTTCAGACTCCTTCTATGGCTACACCTTC
TRBJ1-5 | TRBV10-3 | . | 15 | TRBD1 | CAISNGQGADQPQHF | TGTGCCATCAGTAACGGACAGGGAGCCGATCAGCCCCAGCATTTT
TRBJ1-2 | TRBV13 | few | 14 | . | CASNGGRETEGYTF | TGTGCCAGCAACGGAGGACGGGAAACGGAAGGCTACACCTTC
TRBJ2-7 | TRBV6-5 | . | 13 | TRBD1 | CASKDRGPYEQYF | TGTGCCAGCAAGGACAGGGGTCCCTACGAGCAGTACTTC
TRBJ1-2 | TRBV29-1 | few | 13 | . | CSVVGTAGDGYTF | TGCAGCGTTGTTGGGACTGCGGGGGATGGCTACACCTTC
TRBJ1-4 | TRBV6-1 | few | 18 | . | CASSEAVPGSATNEKLFF | TGTGCCAGCAGTGAAGCTGTTCCAGGGTCTGCAACTAATGAAAAACTGTTTTTT
TRBJ2-2 | TRBV2 | . | 13 | TRBD1 | CASSLQGTGELFF | TGTGCCAGCAGTTTACAGGGGACCGGGGAGCTGTTTTTT
TRBJ2-5 | TRBV30 | . | 13 | TRBD2 | CAWSLLAEETQYF | TGTGCCTGGAGTTTACTAGCGGAAGAGACCCAGTACTTC